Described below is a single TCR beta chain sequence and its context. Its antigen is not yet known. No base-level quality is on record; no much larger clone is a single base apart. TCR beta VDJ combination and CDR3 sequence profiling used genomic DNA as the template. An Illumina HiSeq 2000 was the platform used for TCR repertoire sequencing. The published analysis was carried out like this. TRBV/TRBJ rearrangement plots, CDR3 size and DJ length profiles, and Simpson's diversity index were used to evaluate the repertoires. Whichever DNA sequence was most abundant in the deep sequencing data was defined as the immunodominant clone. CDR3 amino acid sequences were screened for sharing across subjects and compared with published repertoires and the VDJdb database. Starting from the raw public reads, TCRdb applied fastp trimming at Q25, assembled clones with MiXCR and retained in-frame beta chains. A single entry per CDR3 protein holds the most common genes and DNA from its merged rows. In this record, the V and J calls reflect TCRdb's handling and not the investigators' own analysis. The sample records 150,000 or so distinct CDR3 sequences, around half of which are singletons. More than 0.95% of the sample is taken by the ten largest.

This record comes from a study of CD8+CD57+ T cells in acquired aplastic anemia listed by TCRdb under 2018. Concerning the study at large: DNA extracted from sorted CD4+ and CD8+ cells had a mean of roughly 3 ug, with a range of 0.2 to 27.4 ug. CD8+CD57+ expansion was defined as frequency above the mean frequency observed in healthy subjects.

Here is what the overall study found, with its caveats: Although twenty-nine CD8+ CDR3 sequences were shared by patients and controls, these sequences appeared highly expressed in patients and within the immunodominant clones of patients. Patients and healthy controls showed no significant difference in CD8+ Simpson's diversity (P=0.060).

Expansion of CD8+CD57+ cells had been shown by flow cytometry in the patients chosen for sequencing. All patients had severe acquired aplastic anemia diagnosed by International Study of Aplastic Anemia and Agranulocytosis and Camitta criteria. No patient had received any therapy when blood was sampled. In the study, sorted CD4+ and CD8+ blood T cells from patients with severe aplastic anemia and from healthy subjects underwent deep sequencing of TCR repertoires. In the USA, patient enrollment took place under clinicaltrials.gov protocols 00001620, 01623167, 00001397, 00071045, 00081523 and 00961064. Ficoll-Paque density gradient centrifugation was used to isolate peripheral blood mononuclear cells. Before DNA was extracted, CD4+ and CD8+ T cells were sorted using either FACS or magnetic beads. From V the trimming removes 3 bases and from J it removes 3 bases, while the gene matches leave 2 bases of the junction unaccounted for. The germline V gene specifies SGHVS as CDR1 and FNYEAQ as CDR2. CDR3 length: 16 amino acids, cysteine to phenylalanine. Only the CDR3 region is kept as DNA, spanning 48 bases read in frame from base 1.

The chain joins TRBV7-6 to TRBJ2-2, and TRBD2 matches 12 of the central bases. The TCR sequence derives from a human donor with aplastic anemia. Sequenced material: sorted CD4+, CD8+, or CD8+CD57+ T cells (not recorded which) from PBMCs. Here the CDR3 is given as CASSLLAGGYTGELFF. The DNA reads TGTGCCAGCAGCTTGCTAGCGGGGGGGTACACCGGGGAGCTGTTTTTT.